This is a list of T cell receptor beta chains from one sample in a study of blood T cells in healthy people across ages. One entry per CDR3 protein results from TCRdb running MiXCR on the 5' RACE reads. The data hold about 1.7 million distinct CDR3 sequences, with over 25% observed a single time. Sequenced: blood. The receptors come from a woman between 25 and 40 years old in good health. Each CDR3 is given with its conserved first and last residue. The D gene is left open where the match is weak. Where a row states a size, it is once, few, many or the class of an expanded clone; other rows omit it.

size,V,D,J,DNA,CDR3
.,TRBV20-1,.,TRBJ2-7,TGCAGTGCTTGGGACATCCACGAGCAGTACTTC,CSAWDIHEQYF
few,TRBV20-1,TRBD2,TRBJ2-1,TGCAGCTGGACTAGGTACAATGAGCAGTTCTTC,CSWTRYNEQFF
few,TRBV9,TRBD2,TRBJ2-7,TGTGCCAGCAGCGTTGACCCGGGGAGGGCCGGTTCGCGCGAGCAGTACTTC,CASSVDPGRAGSREQYF
.,TRBV6-1,TRBD2,TRBJ2-7,TGTGCCAGCAGTGATAATAGCGGGGGCCTTGGCGAGCAGTACTTC,CASSDNSGGLGEQYF
.,TRBV7-3,TRBD1,TRBJ1-2,TGTGCCAGCAGCTTAACATACAGGGGGCGTCACTATGGCTACACCTTC,CASSLTYRGRHYGYTF
.,TRBV12-3/TRBV12-4,TRBD1,TRBJ1-1,TGTGCCAGCAGGCCGGACAGGGGGTCCACTGAAGCTTTCTTT,CASRPDRGSTEAFF
.,TRBV10-1,.,TRBJ2-7,TGCGCCAGCAGGAAAGGGGCGAATGGCGAGCAGTACTTC,CASRKGANGEQYF
.,TRBV29-1,.,TRBJ1-2,TGCAGTGCTAAGGACGGCCATGGCTACACCTTC,CSAKDGHGYTF
many,TRBV7-3,TRBD1,TRBJ1-2,TGTGCCAGCAGCTTAAATACAGGGGGCTATGGCTACACCTTC,CASSLNTGGYGYTF
.,TRBV12-3/TRBV12-4,TRBD1,TRBJ1-4,TGTGCCAGCAGGGGGACAGGACTGAATGAAAAACTGTTTTTT,CASRGTGLNEKLFF
.,TRBV5-1,.,TRBJ2-1,TGCGCCAGCAGCTTTCGTCCGGATGAGCAGTTCTTC,CASSFRPDEQFF
.,TRBV20-1,.,TRBJ1-2,TGCAGTGCCGGGGGGGAGGGGTATGGCTACACCTTC,CSAGGEGYGYTF
.,TRBV13,TRBD2,TRBJ2-1,TGTGCCAGCCGACGAAGCGGGGGGGCCAATGAGCAGTTCTTC,CASRRSGGANEQFF